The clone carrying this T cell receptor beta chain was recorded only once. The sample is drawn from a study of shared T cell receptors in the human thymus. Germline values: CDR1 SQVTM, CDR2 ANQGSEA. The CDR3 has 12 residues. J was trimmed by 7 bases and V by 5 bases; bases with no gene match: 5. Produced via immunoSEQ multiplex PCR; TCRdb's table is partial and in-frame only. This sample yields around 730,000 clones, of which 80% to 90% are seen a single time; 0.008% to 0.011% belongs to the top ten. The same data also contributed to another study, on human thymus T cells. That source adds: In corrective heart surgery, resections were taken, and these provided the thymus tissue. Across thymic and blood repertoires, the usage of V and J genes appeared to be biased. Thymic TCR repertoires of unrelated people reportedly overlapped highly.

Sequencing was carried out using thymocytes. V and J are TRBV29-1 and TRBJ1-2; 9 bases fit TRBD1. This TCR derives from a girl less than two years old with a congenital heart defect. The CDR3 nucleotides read TGCAGCGTTCCACAGGGGGCGCCTGGCTACACCTTC. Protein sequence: CSVPQGAPGYTF.